This T cell receptor (beta chain) comes out of a study of T cells in Graves' hyperthyroidism and ophthalmopathy (dated by TCRdb to between 2017 and 2020). Looking at the study overall: TCR V-J signatures able to tell the groups apart were searched for in a discovery cohort of more than 90 patients, of whom about 40 had Graves' ophthalmopathy and more than 55 had stable Graves' hyperthyroidism. The approximately 100 discovery patients were randomly split 7:3 into training and test sets. In more than 5 Graves' hyperthyroidism patients, the study also compared T-cell repertoires from thyroid tissue with T-cell repertoires from blood. Prospective prediction of ophthalmopathy was tested in an independent validation cohort consisting of roughly 19 hyperthyroidism patients and some 17 patients who later progressed to ophthalmopathy. After blood sampling, hyperthyroidism patients were treated with methimazole at a starting dose of 30 mg daily, and ophthalmopathy patients were treated with high-dose intravenous methylprednisolone. The paper describes TCR Vbeta CDR3 sequencing of 120 to 150 peripheral blood samples, made up of about 41 ophthalmopathy patients, more than 70 hyperthyroidism patients and around 17 progressor patients. Summary of the overall study and its limitations: Most expanded thyroid clonotypes (frequency above 0.001) were also detected in blood, a finding suggesting that blood repertoires may reflect thyroid immune responses. During validation, the model predicted progression to ophthalmopathy a median of approximately 7 months ahead of onset, with more than 60% sensitivity and 72% to 85% specificity. No statistical method was used to set the sample size in advance, and investigators knew the group allocation. A 13 V-J signature model separated ophthalmopathy from stable hyperthyroidism, with approximately 86% sensitivity and roughly 81% specificity in cross-validation and 80%/75% in testing.

The junction carries 19 bases between V and J, which are trimmed by 2 bases and 8 bases respectively. Inclusive of the bounding cysteine and phenylalanine, the CDR3 is 16 residues long. Of the read, only the CDR3 DNA is kept; its 48 bases are in frame from base 1. For CDR1 and CDR2, the germline V gene (reference sequence) lists SEHNR and FQNEAQ. The TCR beta CDR3 regions were amplified from the RNA transcripts. For the first round of RT-PCR on the TCR CDR3, the HTBI primer set was used together with the Qiagen OneStep RT-PCR kit. The libraries were constructed in a second round of multiplex PCR and then size-selected and purified. Libraries were sequenced paired-end with 100 bp reads on an Illumina HiSeq2000. Processing in the source paper ran as follows. Raw data were processed with SOAPnuke, discarding reads with adapters, uncalled bases, mean Phred below 15, or no exact constant-primer or identifier match. COPE v1.2.5 was used to merge high-quality paired reads, and clonotypes were defined as unique nucleotide sequences. MiTCR v1.1 was used to align the clonotypes against IMGT TRBV, TRBD and TRBJ reference segments. Analysis was restricted to V-J combinations with a frequency above 0.0001, which covered 98% to 99.2% of repertoires. The TCS score was defined as the ratio of F50 (clonal expansion) to E x V (chaos), calculated using BLOSUM62-based TCRdist between CDR3 peptides within each V-J. Welch's t-statistics and random forest reduced around 510 V-J features to under 15, which were used in a naive Bayes classifier (R e1071). The Morisita-Horn index was used to measure how similar the thyroid and blood repertoires were. Using fastp at Q25 and MiXCR, TCRdb reprocessed the public reads and kept productive beta chains. Each entry merges the rows of one CDR3 protein and shows their most common DNA and genes. The V and J calls shown here were made by TCRdb, not taken from the authors' results. The sample data list roughly 500,000 distinct CDR3 sequences, and more than 45% of these were observed just once. The ten largest make up roughly 19% of the sample.

The study excluded patients with uncontrolled infections, other autoimmune diseases, pregnancy or lactation. Diagnoses relied on clinical symptoms, serum thyroxine and TRAb, thyroid ultrasound and orbital computed tomography. Total RNA was extracted with Trizol reagent, and quality was checked on an Agilent 2100 Bioanalyzer. Note on this clonotype: Its cognate antigen has yet to be identified. No base-level quality is on record; no much larger clone is a single base apart.

The TCR sequence derives from an adult woman with Graves' disease, either hyperthyroidism or ophthalmopathy (not recorded which). The sample taken for sequencing was peripheral blood or thyroid tissue (not recorded which). The sequence is built from TRBV7-9 and TRBJ1-3, with no D gene named confidently. In nucleotide form, the sequence is TGTGCCAGCAGCTTACCCACCCTTAACTATGGCTACACCATATATTTT. It specifies CASSLPTLNYGYTIYF.